Following are 31 T cell receptor beta chains from one sample sequenced in a study of blood T cell repertoires in COVID-19. Measured with immunoSEQ multiplex PCR; TCRdb has only the in-frame clones, and not every one. The repertoire holds approximately 300,000 clones, with more than 85% as singletons. Sequencing input: PBMCs or T cells enriched from blood (not recorded which). These TCRs come from a woman between 25 and 40 years old who had recovered from COVID-19.

The chain uses TRBV9 and TRBJ2-7, with a weak D call TRBD1 (5 bases). V lost 4 bases to trimming and J lost 3 bases, with 5 bases between them. Germline V lookup: CDR1 SGDLS, CDR2 YYNGEE. This CDR3 has 11 residues. The CDR3, as DNA: TGTGCCAGCAGCCAGGGCTACGAGCAGTACTTC. Translating gives CASSQGYEQYF.

This sequence joins TRBV7-9 and TRBJ1-4; maybe TRBD1 (5 bases). Germline CDR1 reads SEHNR; CDR2 reads FQNEAQ (reference sequence). The CDR3 has 14 amino acids. V lost 6 bases and J lost 5, with 13 bases in between. CDR3 nucleotide sequence: TGTGCCAGCAGTACGCGGGGACTCAATGAAAAACTGTTTTTT. This encodes CASSTRGLNEKLFF.

The CDR3 DNA sequence: TGTGCCAGCAGCTTCGACGGGGGGGCGCCCCAGCATTTT. It encodes CASSFDGGAPQHF. J is TRBJ1-5 and V is TRBV5-6; tentative D call: TRBD1 (6 bases). Germline lookup yields CDR1 SGHDT and CDR2 YYEEEE. V gave up 2 bases and J gave up 9 bases, with 12 bases separating them. The CDR3 length is 13 residues.

The chain carries TRBV19 and TRBJ2-7, with D perhaps matching TRBD1 (6 bases). Germline V gives CDR1 LNHDA, CDR2 SQIVND (reference sequence). The CDR3 consists of 13 residues. V was clipped by 6 bases and J by 4 bases, with 13 bases between them. The CDR3 spells CASRGRDRYEQYF. The CDR3, as DNA: TGTGCCAGTAGGGGGAGAGACAGGTACGAGCAGTACTTC.

This chain connects TRBV19 to TRBJ2-2; 8 nucleotides align to TRBD2. CDR1 is LNHDA and CDR2 is SQIVND in the germline V gene (reference sequence). Unmatched junction bases numbered 3, after V lost 8 bases and J lost 4 bases. The CDR3 is made up of 13 amino acids. The chain's CDR3 is CASRLASTGELFF. CDR3 in DNA: TGTGCCAGTCGACTAGCGAGCACCGGGGAGCTGTTTTTT.

Concerning this clone: Additional DNA sequences in this sample encode the identical CDR3. The CDR3 sequence is CAWSVGQPNTEAFF. The CDR3 region has the DNA TGTGCCTGGAGTGTTGGACAGCCGAACACTGAAGCTTTCTTT. V usage is TRBV30 and J usage is TRBJ1-1; D is perhaps TRBD1 (6 bases). V dropped 0 bases and J dropped 1 base, with 9 bases sitting between them. The CDR3 spans 14 residues. The germline V gene has CDR1 GTSNPN and CDR2 SVGIG (reference sequence).

The chain uses TRBV15 and TRBJ1-1; D not resolved. V was clipped by 9 bases and J by 1 base, with 12 bases between them. Per the germline V gene, CDR1 is LNHNV and CDR2 is YYDKDF (reference sequence). The length of the CDR3 is 13 residues. The CDR3 DNA reads as TGTGCCACTCGTCGGGATCCGAACACTGAAGCTTTCTTT. Protein sequence: CATRRDPNTEAFF.

The J gene is TRBJ2-3, the V gene TRBV9, with 7 bases lining up with TRBD1. With 4 bases clipped from V and 1 base from J, the junction kept 3 bases outside the gene matches. This CDR3 is 14 amino acids long. Per germline, CDR1 SGDLS and CDR2 YYNGEE. The CDR3 spells CASSLDRGTDTQYF. The CDR3 bases are TGTGCCAGCAGCCTTGACAGGGGCACAGATACGCAGTATTTT. Variable domain in full (rest from reference TRBV9 and TRBJ2-3): DSGVTQTPKHLITATGQRVTLRCSPRSGDLSVYWYQQSLDQGLQFLIQYYNGEERAKGNILERFSAQQFPDLHSELNLSSLELGDSALYFCASSLDRGTDTQYFGPGTRLTVL.

The count of this clone is one. V and J are TRBV9 and TRBJ2-3; D is perhaps TRBD1 (6 bases). CDR3 length equals 15 residues. V was clipped by 2 bases and J by 5 bases, with 15 bases between them. CDR1 and CDR2 from the germline V gene are SGDLS and YYNGEE. The CDR3 DNA reads as TGTGCCAGCAGCGTCGGTATCAGGGGTGGAGATACGCAGTATTTT. This translates into CASSVGIRGGDTQYF.

J is TRBJ1-1 and V is TRBV29-1, with TRBD1 as a possible D gene (5 bases). With 4 bases removed from V and 8 bases from J, the gap between germline ends came to 20 bases. This CDR3 has 14 residues. The germline V gene has CDR1 SQVTM and CDR2 ANQGSEA. CDR3 DNA: TGCAGCGTTGGCCGTGACAGCACTATGGTGGAAGCTTTCTTT. Translated, it gives CSVGRDSTMVEAFF.

This clone was observed once. The chain couples TRBV28 to TRBJ2-6; perhaps TRBD1 as D (5 bases). V was clipped by 3 bases and J by 0 bases, with 12 bases between them. Germline V gene lookup returns CDR1 MDHEN and CDR2 SYDVKM. This CDR3 spans 17 amino acids. CDR3 loop: CASSFSAGISGANVLTF. Written as DNA, the CDR3 is TGTGCCAGCAGTTTTTCCGCAGGGATCTCTGGGGCCAACGTCCTGACTTTC.

The chain links TRBV11-2 to TRBJ1-1; the D gene is possibly TRBD1 (5 bases). V was trimmed by 3 bases and J by 0 bases, leaving 14 bases between them. Germline V gives CDR1 SGHAT, CDR2 FQNNGV. The CDR3 runs 16 residues. Written as DNA, the CDR3 is TGTGCCAGCAGCTTGCCCGAACAGGTGATGAACACTGAAGCTTTCTTT. It specifies CASSLPEQVMNTEAFF.

This chain uses TRBV10-3 with TRBJ1-1; no definite D call. CDR3 length: 14 amino acids. Per the germline V gene, CDR1 is ENHRY and CDR2 is SYGVKD. V was cut by 0 bases and J by 3 bases, with 8 bases left in between. The CDR3 spells CAISESRQYTEAFF. CDR3 nucleotide sequence: TGTGCCATCAGTGAGTCTCGTCAGTACACTGAAGCTTTCTTT.

The rearrangement uses TRBV28 and TRBJ1-1; 7 bases map to TRBD1. The V and J ends lost 5 bases and 1 base, in that order; junction bases with no gene match: 10. There are 16 residues in the CDR3. Germline CDR1 MDHEN, CDR2 SYDVKM. Here the CDR3 reads CASSPRPGQKNTEAFF. CDR3 nucleotides: TGTGCCAGCAGTCCCCGACCGGGACAGAAGAACACTGAAGCTTTCTTT.

This chain uses TRBV2 with TRBJ1-6; a weak D match, TRBD1 (6 bases). The germline CDR1 and CDR2 sequences are SNHLY and FYNNEI. The CDR3 length is 17 residues. The V gene lost 7 bases and the J gene lost 0 bases, with 16 bases spanning the gap. In DNA, the CDR3 is TGTGCCAGCACTCCTAGACAGGTTGGCTCCTATAATTCACCCCTCCACTTT. It encodes CASTPRQVGSYNSPLHF.

The genes are TRBV5-4 and TRBJ2-7; TRBD1 matches 7 bases. The V segment lost 4 bases and the J segment 2 bases; nucleotides outside the gene matches: 6. From germline, CDR1 is SGHNT and CDR2 YYREEE (reference sequence). This CDR3 spans 14 amino acids. The CDR3 loop reads CASSRETGTYEQYF. CDR3 DNA sequence: TGTGCCAGCAGCCGTGAGACAGGGACCTACGAGCAGTACTTC.

V is TRBV7-2 and J is TRBJ1-2, with 8 bases that match TRBD1. V was pared by 5 bases and J by 7 bases, with 6 bases of the junction left unmatched. The CDR3 has 13 amino acids. Germline V gene data show CDR1 as SGHTA and CDR2 as FQGNSA. The CDR3 DNA reads TGTGCCAGCAGCCCTCAGGGGGCTATTGGCTACACCTTC. Its protein is CASSPQGAIGYTF.

The chain joins TRBV7-8 to TRBJ1-3; possibly TRBD1 for D (5 bases). The CDR3 consists of 13 residues. Trimming left V 5 bases short and J 5 bases short, with 10 bases between. The germline V gene has CDR1 SGHVS and CDR2 FQNEAQ. CDR3 bases: TGTGCCAGCAGCCTGGGACTTCGAAACACCATATATTTT. Translation gives CASSLGLRNTIYF.

The CDR3 protein is CASSLVGTVNTEAFF. For the CDR3, the DNA is TGCGCCAGCAGCTTGGTTGGGACAGTGAACACTGAAGCTTTCTTT. The rearrangement uses TRBV5-1 and TRBJ1-1; 7 nucleotides line up with TRBD1. The CDR3 sequence is 15 residues long. Germline V gene lookup returns CDR1 SGHRS and CDR2 YFSETQ. With 0 bases clipped from V and 0 bases from J, the junction kept 2 bases outside the gene matches.

The CDR3 protein is CASSQDIRRQGSSEQYF. CDR3 bases: TGTGCCAGCAGCCAAGATATTCGGAGACAGGGAAGTTCCGAGCAGTACTTC. This sequence joins TRBV14 and TRBJ2-7; TRBD1 agrees at 7 bases. Germline V gene sequence: CDR1 SGHDN, CDR2 FVKESK. The CDR3 loop spans 17 amino acids. The ends lost 0 bases at V and 6 bases at J; junction bases unmatched: 14.

This chain connects TRBV5-1 to TRBJ2-1; 8 bases map to TRBD1. The CDR3 has 16 amino acids. Per germline, CDR1 SGHRS and CDR2 YFSETQ. The ends lost 1 base at V and 7 bases at J; junction bases unmatched: 10. The CDR3 bases are TGCGCCAGCAGCTTGTTTGGAGGGCAGGGGGCAAATGAGCAGTTCTTC. Translation gives CASSLFGGQGANEQFF. Full variable domain (missing parts from reference TRBV5-1 and TRBJ2-1): KAGVTQTPRYLIKTRGQQVTLSCSPISGHRSVSWYQQTPGQGLQFLFEYFSETQRNKGNFPGRFSGRQFSNSRSEMNVSTLELGDSALYLCASSLFGGQGANEQFFGPGTRLTVL.

The chain is built from TRBV4-1 and TRBJ1-2, with D perhaps TRBD1 (5 bases). The CDR3 loop spans 16 amino acids. Germline values: CDR1 MGHRA, CDR2 YSYEKL. V lost 1 base and J 2 bases, leaving 14 bases between the germline ends. The CDR3 coding sequence is TGCGCCAGCAGCCAAGTGGTTCGTGACAGAAACTATGGCTACACCTTC. Its protein is CASSQVVRDRNYGYTF.

J is TRBJ2-3 and V is TRBV9; D perhaps matches TRBD2 (6 bases). This CDR3 region has 15 residues. V shed 2 bases and J shed 6 bases, with 16 bases lying between them. Germline CDR1 and CDR2: SGDLS and YYNGEE. In DNA form, the CDR3 reads TGTGCCAGCAGCGTCTCGTCGGGAGTAGCGGATACGCAGTATTTT. It specifies CASSVSSGVADTQYF.

This chain joins TRBV6-2 or TRBV6-3 and TRBJ1-1; 8 bases are a match to TRBD1. CDR1 and CDR2 from the germline V gene are MNHEY and SVGEGT. The junction had 8 bases not matched to a gene; V was cut back by 0 bases and J by 11 bases. The CDR3 contains 14 residues. The CDR3: CASSYSRTGSVAFF. The CDR3 DNA is TGTGCCAGCAGTTACTCCCGGACAGGGAGTGTGGCTTTCTTT.

The rearrangement links TRBV2 to TRBJ1-5, with 7 bases identical to TRBD1. Trimming removed 3 bases from V and 0 bases from J; junction bases left unmatched: 2. Germline lookup yields CDR1 SNHLY and CDR2 FYNNEI. The CDR3 runs 15 residues. For the CDR3, the DNA is TGTGCCAGCAGTGATGGGACAGCTAGCAATCAGCCCCAGCATTTT. Translation: CASSDGTASNQPQHF.

The chain couples TRBV21-1 to TRBJ2-1; the table calls TRBD1, which could not be checked here. TRBV21-1 is recorded as a pseudogene. The length of the CDR3 is 16 residues. CDR3 protein: CASSKPRQGAYNEQFF. The CDR3 DNA sequence: TGTGCCAGCAGCAAACCGAGACAGGGTGCCTACAATGAGCAGTTCTTC.

The chain combines TRBV12-3 or TRBV12-4 with TRBJ1-1; D possibly corresponds to TRBD1 (5 bases). V lost 5 bases and J 3 bases, leaving 10 bases between the germline ends. The CDR3 runs to 13 residues. CDR3 nucleotide sequence: TGTGCCAGCAGTGTGTCGGGGGACACTGAAGCTTTCTTT. This codes for CASSVSGDTEAFF.

The chain employs TRBV28 and TRBJ1-2; 9 nucleotides align to TRBD1. This CDR3 contains 14 residues. Germline CDR1 and CDR2: MDHEN and SYDVKM. The junction had 14 bases not matched to a gene; V was cut back by 10 bases and J by 8 bases. The CDR3 protein is CAMGTGQGRRGYTF. The CDR3 coding sequence is TGTGCCATGGGGACCGGACAGGGGCGTCGGGGCTACACCTTC.

This sequence joins TRBV19 and TRBJ1-1, with 7 bases identical to TRBD1. The trim removed 5 bases at V and 0 bases at J, leaving 6 bases unmatched. This CDR3 is built from 15 residues. The germline CDR1 and CDR2 sequences are LNHDA and SQIVND (reference sequence). The CDR3 sequence: CASSGTGTVNTEAFF. Here the CDR3 DNA reads TGTGCCAGTAGTGGAACCGGGACAGTGAACACTGAAGCTTTCTTT.

The chain joins TRBV21-1 to TRBJ2-3; TRBD2 is the table's D call, not checked against the DNA. TRBV21-1 constitutes a pseudogene. This CDR3 has 20 amino acids. The CDR3 is CASSKSVDPSDRWGTDTQYF. The CDR3 DNA is TGTGCCAGCAGCAAATCAGTAGACCCTAGCGATAGGTGGGGTACAGATACGCAGTATTTT.

About this clone itself: Other nucleotide sequences in the sample specify the same CDR3. The chain employs TRBV29-1 and TRBJ1-5; weak D call: TRBD1 (5 bases). CDR3 length equals 12 residues. With 4 bases removed from V and 1 base from J, the gap between germline ends came to 5 bases. From germline, CDR1 is SQVTM and CDR2 ANQGSEA. The CDR3 coding sequence is TGCAGCGTTGCAGGGAGCAATCAGCCCCAGCATTTT. Encoded protein: CSVAGSNQPQHF.